The rows below give T cell receptor beta chains drawn from one sample of a study of blood T cell repertoires in COVID-19. The protocol was immunoSEQ multiplex PCR, while the TCRdb copy is restricted to in-frame clones and leaves out a portion. The data contain 56,000 or so clones, approximately 79% of them singletons. Input material: peripheral blood. These receptors came from a woman in her 70s with acute or convalescent COVID-19. The CDR3 runs from the conserved cysteine through the conserved F or W. D genes are given only for firm matches. Clone sizes are given selectively: once, few, many, or a class where the clone is expanded.

.	TRBJ2-3	15	TRBV6-5	TRBD1	TGTGCCAGCAGTCCGACAGGGTGGGGCACAGATACGCAGTATTTT	CASSPTGWGTDTQYF
.	TRBJ1-1	13	TRBV7-2	.	TGTGCCAGCATACACCAGGGAGGGACTGAAGCTTTCTTT	CASIHQGGTEAFF
.	TRBJ1-5	14	TRBV2	.	TGTGCCAGCAGCGAGACAGGAAGCAATCAGCCCCAGCATTTT	CASSETGSNQPQHF
once	TRBJ1-3	16	TRBV5-4	.	TGTGCCAGCAGCTTGGCCGGGGGGCAGGTTGGAAACACCATATATTTT	CASSLAGGQVGNTIYF
.	TRBJ1-4	15	TRBV7-3	.	TGTGCCAGCAGCTTATCGGGACTGAAGAATGAAAAACTGTTTTTT	CASSLSGLKNEKLFF
.	TRBJ1-5	10	TRBV27	.	TGTGCCAGCACAACTCCTTCCCAGCATTTT	CASTTPSQHF
.	TRBJ2-1	17	TRBV7-3	TRBD2	TGTGCCAGCAGCTTGGGAGGGGAGAATTTCCCCTACAATGAGCAGTTCTTC	CASSLGGENFPYNEQFF
.	TRBJ2-5	14	TRBV7-6	TRBD2	TGTGCCAGCAGTTTAGCGGGGGGACAAGAGACCCAGTACTTC	CASSLAGGQETQYF
once	TRBJ1-6	13	TRBV2	.	TGTGCCAGCAGTGTATTAGTAAATTCACCCCTCCACTTT	CASSVLVNSPLHF
.	TRBJ2-5	15	TRBV5-4	.	TGTGCCAGCAGCATGGCTTGGGGAACTAGGGAGACCCAGTACTTC	CASSMAWGTRETQYF
.	TRBJ1-4	11	TRBV10-1	.	TGCGCCAGCAAGGGGCGTGAAAAACTGTTTTTT	CASKGREKLFF
.	TRBJ1-2	14	TRBV19	TRBD1	TGTGCCAGTATGCGGGACAGGGGTCGGGGTGGCTACACCTTC	CASMRDRGRGGYTF
.	TRBJ1-2	15	TRBV6-6	.	TGTGCCAGCAGTTACTCGGGCAGGGAGGGCTATGGCTACACCTTC	CASSYSGREGYGYTF
.	TRBJ2-7	16	TRBV10-3	TRBD2	TGTGCCATCAGTGAAGAACTAGCGGGCCCCAAAGGCGAGCAGTACTTC	CAISEELAGPKGEQYF
.	TRBJ1-2	11	TRBV19	.	TGTGCCAGTTCGGGACTCCTTGGCTACACCTTC	CASSGLLGYTF
few	TRBJ1-1	16	TRBV4-1	.	TGCGCCAGCAGCCACCCACCGGGACACACTAACACTGAAGCTTTCTTT	CASSHPPGHTNTEAFF
.	TRBJ2-2	13	TRBV19	.	TGTGCCAGTAATCCAGCGAACACCGGGGAGCTGTTTTTT	CASNPANTGELFF
.	TRBJ1-5	17	TRBV28	TRBD1	TGTGCCAGCAGTTCAACCGCCGGGACAGGGGGCCGTCAGCCCCAGCATTTT	CASSSTAGTGGRQPQHF
once	TRBJ2-3	16	TRBV5-1	TRBD1	TGCGCCAGCAGCTTGGGAGGGACAGGGGGACAAGATACGCAGTATTTT	CASSLGGTGGQDTQYF
.	TRBJ1-2	18	TRBV28	TRBD1	TGTGCCAGCAGCCCTAGTACCGGGACAGGGCCCGATAACTATGGCTACACCTTC	CASSPSTGTGPDNYGYTF
.	TRBJ2-3	16	TRBV30	TRBD1	TGTGCCTGGAGTGATGGACAGGGGTGGGTTTCAGATACGCAGTATTTT	CAWSDGQGWVSDTQYF
.	TRBJ2-7	15	TRBV11-3	TRBD1	TGTGCCAGCAGCCCTCGACAGGGGACTCACTACGAGCAGTACTTC	CASSPRQGTHYEQYF
.	TRBJ2-3	16	TRBV4-3	.	TGCGCCAGCAGCCCCAGCACGGGGGGCCGCGCAGATACGCAGTATTTT	CASSPSTGGRADTQYF
few	TRBJ1-1	13	TRBV5-1	.	TGCGCCAGCAGACCAACAGGGAACACTGAAGCTTTCTTT	CASRPTGNTEAFF
.	TRBJ1-6	18	TRBV3-1/TRBV3-2	.	TGTGCCAGCAGCCAATGGGCCGCCCGACAGGATTATAATTCACCCCTCCACTTT	CASSQWAARQDYNSPLHF
.	TRBJ1-4	17	TRBV5-1	.	TGCGCCAGCAGCTTGGTAGTTCGCGGTGCAACTAATGAAAAACTGTTTTTT	CASSLVVRGATNEKLFF
.	TRBJ1-2	16	TRBV5-8	TRBD1	TGTGCCAGCAGTTTCGGACAGGGTATGGCCCATGGGGGCTACACCTTC	CASSFGQGMAHGGYTF
.	TRBJ1-1	12	TRBV11-2	.	TGTGCCAGCAGCTTATTCGGCGGGGAAGCTTTCTTT	CASSLFGGEAFF
.	TRBJ2-5	15	TRBV7-9	.	TGTGCCAGCAGCTTAGTGAGTAGGGGGAAAGAGACCCAGTACTTC	CASSLVSRGKETQYF
.	TRBJ2-7	15	TRBV14	TRBD2	TGTGCCAGCAGCCCCGGTGCCGGGGGGTCATACGAGCAGTACTTC	CASSPGAGGSYEQYF
.	TRBJ2-2	15	TRBV5-5	.	TGTGCCAGCAGCTTGGCGGGGAAGAACACCGGGGAGCTGTTTTTT	CASSLAGKNTGELFF
few	TRBJ1-2	14	TRBV19	.	TGTGCCAGCGAACCACAGGGTCGGGGGGATGGCTACACCTTC	CASEPQGRGDGYTF
.	TRBJ1-5	18	TRBV24-1	.	TGTGCCACCAGTGATGTGAAATCGGGCACAGGCGGCAATCAGCCCCAGCATTTT	CATSDVKSGTGGNQPQHF